Sequencing of this TCR beta chain was carried out in a study of CD8+CD57+ T cells in acquired aplastic anemia. The use of genomic DNA as template underpinned the TCR beta VDJ and CDR3 profiling. One entry per CDR3 protein, called by TCRdb with MiXCR from the reads. The table has some 170,000 distinct CDR3 sequences, about two thirds seen once. Sequenced patients had shown CD8+CD57+ cell expansion by flow cytometry. With V trimmed by 3 bases and J by 4 bases, 6 bases remained unmatched. Germline V gene lookup returns CDR1 SGHTS and CDR2 YDEGEE. The CDR3 sequence is 15 residues long. The specimen was sorted CD4+, CD8+, or CD8+CD57+ T cells (not recorded which) from PBMCs. This chain links TRBV5-8 with TRBJ2-2; 7 nucleotides line up with TRBD1. The receptor's source is a human donor with aplastic anemia. CDR3 DNA sequence: TGTGCCAGCAGCTGGGGTGGACAGGTCACCGGGGAGCTGTTTTTT. Translation: CASSWGGQVTGELFF.